The 28 T cell receptor beta chains reported below all come from one sample, sequenced in a study of breast tumors, draining lymph nodes, adjacent tissues. One entry per CDR3 protein, called by TCRdb with MiXCR from the multiplex PCR reads. Found here are 20,000 to 30,000 distinct CDR3 sequences, roughly a quarter of them singletons; the top ten hold approximately 15%. The material sequenced was breast tumor tissue. The receptors derive from a female donor with breast cancer. Some clones in this sample may be carry-over from other donors' samples.

This clonotype appeared many times. The V gene is TRBV7-3, the J gene TRBJ2-2; 11 bases are a match to TRBD2. The germline V gene has CDR1 SGHTA and CDR2 FQGTGA. V lost 5 bases, J lost 8 bases, and 13 bases stayed unmatched. This CDR3 contains 17 residues. The chain's CDR3 is CASSRDLTSGSTGELFF. Here the CDR3 DNA reads TGTGCCAGCAGCCGCGATCTAACTAGCGGGAGTACTGGGGAGCTGTTTTTT.

This clonotype was found a few times. Possible read error: a much larger clone is one base away. The chain carries TRBV5-8 and TRBJ1-2, with D perhaps matching TRBD1 (6 bases). The CDR3 is 14 residues long. Germline V gene lookup returns CDR1 SGHTS and CDR2 YDEGEE. CDR3 sequence: CASSRIQGKGGYAF. The CDR3 DNA is TGTGCCAGCAGCCGCATACAGGGAAAGGGCGGCTACGCCTTC.

This clonotype was seen at least ten times. This chain connects TRBV7-2 to TRBJ2-2; no clear D gene. The V end was cut by 3 bases, the J end by 0 bases, with 8 bases between. Per the germline V gene, CDR1 is SGHTA and CDR2 is FQGNSA. This CDR3 is 15 amino acids long. Here the CDR3 reads CASSFDWANTGELFF. The CDR3 nucleotides read TGTGCCAGCAGCTTCGACTGGGCGAACACCGGGGAGCTGTTTTTT.

This clonotype was observed many times. The chain joins TRBV20-1 to TRBJ1-5, with TRBD1 as a possible D gene (6 bases). The CDR3 length is 12 residues. Germline V CDR1 and CDR2: DFQATT, SNEGSKA (reference sequence). Trimming took off 6 bases at V and 2 bases at J, with 8 bases between the two ends. CDR3 coding DNA: TGCAGTGCAAACAGGGGCAATCAGCCCCAGCATTTT. Translated: CSANRGNQPQHF.

At least ten counts were recorded for this clonotype. This sequence joins TRBV5-4 and TRBJ2-7; D not resolved. Germline CDR1 reads SGHNT; CDR2 reads YYREEE (reference sequence). The germline V and J ends were trimmed by 0 bases and 7 bases, with 11 bases remaining between them. The CDR3 has 13 residues. The CDR3: CASSLDPGREQYF. Written as DNA, the CDR3 is TGTGCCAGCAGCTTGGATCCAGGACGGGAGCAGTACTTC. The variable domain in full, with the rest retrieved from reference TRBV5-4 and TRBJ2-7, is ETGVTQSPTHLIKTRGQQVTLRCSSQSGHNTVSWYQQALGQGPQFIFQYYREEENGRGNFPPRFSGLQFPNYSSELNVNALELDDSALYLCASSLDPGREQYFGPGTRLTVT.

The chain is built from TRBV20-1 and TRBJ1-6; 7 bases match TRBD1. The germline gives CDR1 DFQATT, CDR2 SNEGSKA (reference sequence). CDR3 length: 14 residues. With 7 bases clipped from V and 5 bases from J, the junction kept 8 bases outside the gene matches. The CDR3 bases are TGCAGTGGGACACTAGACAGGGATAATTCACCCCTCCACTTT. It yields the protein CSGTLDRDNSPLHF.

By share, this clonotype ranks as medium-sized. V and J are TRBV10-3 and TRBJ2-3; 7 bases align to TRBD2. Germline V gene data show CDR1 as ENHRY and CDR2 as SYGVKD. Losses at the gene ends were 3 bases for V and 1 base for J; bases not matched to a gene: 7. The CDR3 has 16 residues. The CDR3 here is CAISDQRLAGTDTQYF. The CDR3 bases are TGTGCCATCAGTGACCAGAGGCTAGCGGGCACAGATACGCAGTATTTT.

The table lists this clonotype with many counts. The chain combines TRBV2 with TRBJ2-5; D remains ambiguous. V lost 3 bases, J lost 5 bases, and 4 bases lay in between. Germline lookup yields CDR1 SNHLY and CDR2 FYNNEI. The CDR3 consists of 11 residues. This chain's CDR3 is CASSDSETQYF. CDR3 DNA sequence: TGTGCCAGCAGTGACAGTGAGACCCAGTACTTC.

Turning to this clonotype: An end of the junction differs from the germline gene, which may be a read error. This sequence joins TRBV11-2 and TRBJ2-4; TRBD1 is a possible D gene (6 bases). CDR1 and CDR2 (germline): SGHAT, FQNNGV. The CDR3 covers 14 residues. The CDR3 nucleotides are TGTGCCGGCAGCCCAGGGGTAGCCAAAAACATTCAGTACTTC. Translation gives CAGSPGVAKNIQYF.

Points on this clonotype: The conserved final phenylalanine or tryptophan is absent from the CDR3, which likely points to a read error. The chain uses TRBV20-1 and TRBJ2-7; D not resolved. The CDR3 contains 12 residues. Germline V gives CDR1 DFQATT, CDR2 SNEGSKA (reference sequence). V lost 7 bases and J lost 3, with 13 bases in between. Written as DNA, the CDR3 is TGCAGTGGCACGCCTATGGGCTACGAGCAGTACCTC. It encodes CSGTPMGYEQYL.

This clonotype was detected once. One end of the junction varies from germline; a read error may be responsible. The chain employs TRBV20-1 and TRBJ2-5; D not resolved. Germline lookup yields CDR1 DFQATT and CDR2 SNEGSKA (reference sequence). This CDR3 has 13 amino acids. DNA of the CDR3: TGCAGCGCTAGAGTGGGCATCCCCGAGACCCAGTACTTC. It translates to CSARVGIPETQYF.

Written as DNA, the CDR3 is TGTGCCAGCAGTTTTGGGGCAAACACAGATACGCAGTATTTT. Its translation: CASSFGANTDTQYF. The genes are TRBV27 and TRBJ2-3; TRBD1 might be the D (5 bases). Trimming removed 3 bases from V and 2 bases from J, with 9 bases in between. The germline CDR1 and CDR2 sequences are MNHEY and SMNVEV (reference sequence). The CDR3 has 14 amino acids.

In its sample, this clonotype was seen many times. This chain joins TRBV20-1 and TRBJ2-2; no clear D gene. Germline V gives CDR1 DFQATT, CDR2 SNEGSKA (reference sequence). The CDR3 consists of 12 residues. V was pared by 6 bases and J by 8 bases, with 13 bases between. DNA of the CDR3: TGCAGTGCGGGCCTCCCTGGGGGGGAGCTGTTTTTT. Protein product: CSAGLPGGELFF.

In its sample, this clonotype was seen many times. The chain combines TRBV7-9 with TRBJ1-2, with TRBD1 as a possible D gene (6 bases). The CDR3 sequence is 14 residues long. Germline lookup yields CDR1 SEHNR and CDR2 FQNEAQ (reference sequence). V was clipped by 2 bases and J by 8 bases, with 15 bases between them. The CDR3 loop reads CASSLSRGHGGYTF. DNA of the CDR3: TGTGCCAGCAGCTTAAGCAGGGGTCATGGAGGCTACACCTTC.

This clonotype showed up many times. The chain recombines TRBV9 with TRBJ2-1, with TRBD2 matching over 9 bases. The J segment lost 0 bases and the V segment lost 3 bases, leaving 1 base of the junction unmatched. This CDR3 contains 15 residues. Germline assignment: CDR1 SGDLS and CDR2 YYNGEE. In DNA form, the CDR3 reads TGTGCCAGCAGCGGTAGCGGGAGCTCCTACAATGAGCAGTTCTTC. Its translation: CASSGSGSSYNEQFF.

This sequence joins TRBV9 and TRBJ2-7; perhaps D is TRBD1 or TRBD2 (5 bases each). V was cut by 0 bases and J by 6 bases, with 16 bases left in between. The CDR3 has 15 amino acids. Germline V gene data show CDR1 as SGDLS and CDR2 as YYNGEE. CDR3 DNA sequence: TGTGCCAGCAGCGTAGAGACCGGGACGGGGCGCGAGCAGTACTTC. It is translated as CASSVETGTGREQYF.

This clonotype occurred once. V gene TRBV28 combines with J gene TRBJ2-3; 8 positions match TRBD1. Germline values: CDR1 MDHEN, CDR2 SYDVKM. This CDR3 has 15 residues. V shed 10 bases, J shed 3 bases, and the junction held 12 bases outside the gene matches. Here the CDR3 reads CATENQGAITDTQYF. The CDR3 DNA is TGTGCCACCGAAAACCAGGGGGCGATTACAGATACGCAGTATTTT.

The chain has TRBV11-2 and TRBJ2-5; D might be TRBD1 (6 bases). Per the germline V gene, CDR1 is SGHAT and CDR2 is FQNNGV. Trimming removed 10 bases from V and 0 bases from J, with 15 bases in between. The CDR3 has 14 residues. CDR3 in DNA: TGTGCCACCCACCGTCAGGGGTACCAAGAGACCCAGTACTTC. Protein: CATHRQGYQETQYF.

By sample fraction, this clonotype is medium-sized (0.01 to 0.1%). The chain has TRBV7-9 and TRBJ2-2, with D possibly matching TRBD2 (6 bases). Trimming stripped 5 bases from V and 9 bases from J, with 10 bases between. Germline CDR1 SEHNR, CDR2 FQNEAQ (reference sequence). The CDR3 has 12 residues. CDR3 residues: CASSPAGRELFF. CDR3 bases: TGTGCCAGCAGCCCCGCGGGGAGGGAGCTGTTTTTT. Full variable domain (rest looked up from reference TRBV7-9 and TRBJ2-2): DTGVSQNPRHKITKRGQNVTFRCDPISEHNRLYWYRQTLGQGPEFLTYFQNEAQLEKSRLLSDRFSAERPKGSFSTLEIQRTEQGDSAMYLCASSPAGRELFFGEGSRLTVL.

This clonotype was detected ten times or more. The V and J genes are TRBV6-4 and TRBJ2-1; unclear D gene. CDR3 length equals 12 residues. CDR1 and CDR2 (germline): MRHNA, SNTAGT. CDR3 region: CVLRSSYNEQFF. CDR3 sequence (DNA): TGTGTCCTGCGGAGTTCCTACAATGAGCAGTTCTTC.

Many counts were recorded for this clonotype. The rearrangement joins TRBV27 to TRBJ1-2; D may be TRBD1 (5 bases). The germline V and J ends were trimmed by 3 bases and 0 bases, with 8 bases remaining between them. The CDR3 consists of 14 residues. Germline V gives CDR1 MNHEY, CDR2 SMNVEV (reference sequence). The CDR3 DNA reads TGTGCCAGCAGTTTCGGCAGGGCTAACTATGGCTACACCTTC. Translating it yields CASSFGRANYGYTF.

The gene calls are TRBV6-4 and TRBJ2-7, with D possibly called TRBD1 or TRBD2 (5 bases each). The CDR3 runs 16 residues. The germline V gene has CDR1 MRHNA and CDR2 SNTAGT. The V and J ends lost 2 bases and 4 bases respectively, with 18 bases between them. Here the CDR3 reads CASSDGTSIQVYEQYF. CDR3 DNA: TGTGCCAGCAGTGACGGGACCTCGATTCAGGTATACGAGCAGTACTTC.

There are many counts of this clonotype. The chain joins TRBV28 to TRBJ1-2; D is ambiguous. CDR1 and CDR2 (germline): MDHEN, SYDVKM. This CDR3 contains 15 residues. The germline V and J ends were trimmed by 4 bases and 4 bases, with 16 bases remaining between them. The CDR3 reads CASSSPRGSLYGYTF. The CDR3 nucleotides are TGTGCCAGCAGTTCCCCAAGAGGGAGCCTCTATGGCTACACCTTC.

V gene TRBV2 combines with J gene TRBJ2-7; 7 nucleotides match TRBD1. Unmatched junction bases numbered 5, after V lost 4 bases and J lost 5 bases. Germline V gene data show CDR1 as SNHLY and CDR2 as FYNNEI. The CDR3 covers 13 residues. The CDR3 loop is CASSVYRGDEQYF. CDR3 DNA sequence: TGTGCCAGCAGTGTGTACAGGGGAGACGAGCAGTACTTC.

The V gene is TRBV7-2, the J gene TRBJ2-1; 7 bases line up with TRBD1. V dropped 5 bases and J dropped 6; count of bases not matched to a gene: 7. The V gene's germline CDR1 is SGHTA and CDR2 FQGNSA. The CDR3 is 14 residues long. The CDR3 is CASSPGQFLNEQFF. The DNA of the CDR3 is TGTGCCAGCAGCCCGGGACAGTTTCTCAATGAGCAGTTCTTC.

The CDR3 DNA is TGTGCCTGGTATGACCCCACAAACGAAGCTTTCTTT. It translates to CAWYDPTNEAFF. The rearrangement links TRBV30 to TRBJ1-1; D call uncertain. CDR3 size: 12 residues. V lost 5 bases and J 8 bases, leaving 15 bases between the germline ends. The germline gives CDR1 GTSNPN, CDR2 SVGIG (reference sequence).

As to this clonotype: A clone one base away is much larger, so this may be a read error. This chain uses TRBV5-4 with TRBJ2-5; D ambiguous. Germline CDR1 SGHNT, CDR2 YYREEE (reference sequence). The CDR3 covers 12 residues. V was clipped by 2 bases and J by 4 bases, with 6 bases between them. The CDR3 DNA follows: TGTGCCAGCAGCTTCGATCGAGAGACCCAGTACTTC. It translates to CASSFDRETQYF.

About this clonotype: The junction shows a germline mismatch at one end, possibly a read error. The gene calls are TRBV12-3 or TRBV12-4 and TRBJ2-2; a possible D gene is TRBD2 (6 bases). The CDR3 is 14 amino acids. CDR3 nucleotide sequence: TGTGCCAGCAGTTTCGGGACCGGGGCCGGGGGGCTGTTTTTT. Amino acids: CASSFGTGAGGLFF.